These 28 T cell receptor beta chains were all obtained from the same sample, sequenced in a study of beta chain features in type 1 diabetes. Expressed TCRB transcripts were sequenced, since all the RNA that had been isolated was reverse transcribed. Clones were read by immunoSEQ multiplex PCR, and TCRdb kept only the in-frame ones, dropping some. The table includes over 700,000 clones, roughly 15% detected once. The sequenced material came from naive CD4+ T cells from blood. All receptors derive from a woman aged 18-29 years in good health.

The rearrangement joins TRBV7-2 to TRBJ2-1; D remains unclear. Germline CDR1 reads SGHTA; CDR2 reads FQGNSA. The CDR3 loop spans 10 amino acids. V was pared by 5 bases and J by 10 bases, with 6 bases between. The CDR3 loop is CASSLEEQFF. CDR3 nucleotides: TGTGCCAGCAGCCTGGAAGAGCAGTTCTTC. The whole variable domain, filled in from reference TRBV7-2 and TRBJ2-1, reads GAGVSQSPSNKVTEKGKDVELRCDPISGHTALYWYRQSLGQGLEFLIYFQGNSAPDKSGLPSDRFSAERTGGSVSTLTIQRTQQEDSAVYLCASSLEEQFFGPGTRLTVL.

This clone was observed a few times. This CDR3 is CASRVTLSYEQYF. As DNA, the CDR3 is TGTGCCAGCAGGGTCACACTTAGTTACGAGCAGTACTTC. The chain combines TRBV11-2 with TRBJ2-7; D gene unclear. V lost 6 bases to trimming and J lost 4 bases, with 13 bases between them. CDR3 length: 13 amino acids. Germline lookup yields CDR1 SGHAT and CDR2 FQNNGV.

V is TRBV5-4 and J is TRBJ2-4, with D unresolved. The CDR3 covers 15 residues. With 0 bases removed from V and 0 bases from J, the gap between germline ends came to 7 bases. The germline V gene has CDR1 SGHNT and CDR2 YYREEE (reference sequence). CDR3 in amino acids: CASSLGHRAKNIQYF. The CDR3 nucleotides are TGTGCCAGCAGCTTGGGCCACCGAGCCAAAAACATTCAGTACTTC.

The chain joins TRBV10-3 to TRBJ2-7; weak D call: TRBD2 (6 bases). The V gene lost 1 base and the J gene lost 4 bases, with 8 bases spanning the gap. The CDR3 spans 13 residues. The germline CDR1 and CDR2 sequences are ENHRY and SYGVKD. The CDR3 spells CAISELGLYEQYF. Written as DNA, the CDR3 is TGTGCCATCAGTGAGTTGGGACTTTACGAGCAGTACTTC.

In its sample, this clone was seen a few times. It is unclear where the CDR3 begins or ends on the DNA, so no DNA is shown, and the CDR3 is as TCRdb lists it. V gene TRBV12-2 combines with J gene TRBJ2-1; the table's TRBD2 call for D was not verified on the DNA. TRBV12-2 is a documented pseudogene. The CDR3 length is 20 residues, termini included. CDR3 amino acids: CASRLARGKVGLGSYNEQFF.

This chain links TRBV15 with TRBJ2-1; 8 nucleotides match TRBD1. Germline assignment: CDR1 LNHNV and CDR2 YYDKDF (reference sequence). The CDR3 loop spans 16 amino acids. With V trimmed by 5 bases and J by 3 bases, 9 bases remained unmatched. CDR3 in DNA: TGTGCCACCAGCGGTGAGGCCGGACAGGGCTACAATGAGCAGTTCTTC. Translation gives CATSGEAGQGYNEQFF.

The chain links TRBV2 to TRBJ2-1; 12 nucleotides match TRBD2. Germline V gives CDR1 SNHLY, CDR2 FYNNEI. The CDR3 loop spans 13 amino acids. With V trimmed by 10 bases and J by 10 bases, 8 bases remained unmatched. CDR3 bases: TGTGCCACGTCAGGACTAGCGGGAACCGAGCAGTTCTTC. Amino acids: CATSGLAGTEQFF.

This chain connects TRBV5-6 to TRBJ2-7; 8 nucleotides agree with TRBD1. Unmatched junction bases numbered 7, after V lost 3 bases and J lost 2 bases. Germline CDR1 SGHDT, CDR2 YYEEEE. This CDR3 has 15 amino acids. The CDR3 region is CASSSRTGLPYEQYF. In DNA, the CDR3 is TGTGCCAGCAGCTCGAGGACAGGGCTTCCCTACGAGCAGTACTTC.

This clone has a handful of counts. The chain couples TRBV10-1 to TRBJ2-1; maybe TRBD2 (6 bases). Trimming left V 0 bases short and J 5 bases short, with 14 bases between. The CDR3 extends over 16 amino acids. The germline CDR1 and CDR2 sequences are WNHNN and SYGVQD (reference sequence). The CDR3 protein is CASSESLSGDHNEQFF. The CDR3 DNA reads TGCGCCAGCAGTGAGTCTCTTTCGGGGGACCACAATGAGCAGTTCTTC.

The table lists this clone with a few counts. The rearrangement uses TRBV10-3 and TRBJ2-2, with 7 positions matching TRBD2. The CDR3 is 13 residues long. Germline V lookup: CDR1 ENHRY, CDR2 SYGVKD. V was clipped by 4 bases and J by 7 bases; unmatched bases: 3. The CDR3 region is CAISGSGGGELFF. In DNA form, the CDR3 reads TGTGCCATCAGTGGGTCGGGGGGCGGGGAGCTGTTTTTT.

The rearrangement uses TRBV28 and TRBJ2-7; 9 bases match TRBD1. After removal of 2 bases from V and 3 bases from J, the junction contained 5 bases not matched to a gene. The germline V gene has CDR1 MDHEN and CDR2 SYDVKM. The CDR3 is 15 amino acids. The CDR3 DNA reads as TGTGCCAGCAGTTTAGGTGGGACAGGGCGCTACGAGCAGTACTTC. The encoded protein is CASSLGGTGRYEQYF.

This rearrangement joins TRBV28 to TRBJ2-7; D is uncertain. Between the trimmed V and J ends, which lost 1 base and 3 bases, there was a span of 13 bases. Germline CDR1 and CDR2: MDHEN and SYDVKM. This CDR3 comprises 15 residues. CDR3 loop: CASSLFGSPYYEQYF. In DNA form, the CDR3 reads TGTGCCAGCAGTTTATTCGGTAGCCCCTACTACGAGCAGTACTTC.

This clone was observed a few times. V gene TRBV4-3 combines with J gene TRBJ2-1; D is unresolved. The CDR3 covers 14 residues. In germline, CDR1 is LGHNA, CDR2 YSLEER. Trimming cost V 1 base and J 6 bases, with 10 bases left between them. CDR3 sequence: CASSQGVDVNEQFF. CDR3 DNA: TGCGCCAGCAGCCAAGGAGTAGATGTCAATGAGCAGTTCTTC.

The chain recombines TRBV28 with TRBJ2-7, with D perhaps TRBD1 (6 bases). Per the germline V gene, CDR1 is MDHEN and CDR2 is SYDVKM. This CDR3 comprises 15 residues. Trimming removed 7 bases from V and 2 bases from J, with 18 bases in between. The CDR3 region is CASTTGPTDPYEQYF. The DNA of the CDR3 is TGTGCCAGCACCACAGGGCCGACGGACCCCTACGAGCAGTACTTC.

This clone came up a few times. This rearrangement joins TRBV27 to TRBJ2-7, with TRBD1 identical over 7 bases. The V segment lost 8 bases and the J segment 4 bases; nucleotides outside the gene matches: 8. This CDR3 is 13 amino acids long. In germline, CDR1 is MNHEY, CDR2 SMNVEV (reference sequence). In DNA, the CDR3 is TGTGCCAGCTGGGGACAGACCACGTACGAGCAGTACTTC. Translated, it gives CASWGQTTYEQYF.

The CDR3 loop is CASSGLGTDTQYF. In nucleotides, the CDR3 is TGTGCCAGCAGTGGTCTGGGCACAGATACGCAGTATTTT. The gene calls are TRBV25-1 and TRBJ2-3; D call uncertain. This CDR3 contains 13 residues. CDR1 MGHDK and CDR2 SYGVNS come from the germline V gene. V was shortened by 4 bases and J by 1 base, with 6 bases between the two germline ends.

The table lists this clone with a few counts. Other nucleotide sequences from this sample produce the same CDR3. V is TRBV5-1 and J is TRBJ2-3; 9 positions agree with TRBD2. Germline trimming cut 1 base from V and 3 bases from J; bases unmatched to any gene: 0. Germline CDR1 SGHRS, CDR2 YFSETQ. This CDR3 is 14 amino acids long. CDR3 residues: CASSLLAGTDTQYF. CDR3 DNA sequence: TGCGCCAGCAGCTTGCTAGCGGGAACAGATACGCAGTATTTT.

About this clone itself: The CDR3 end shows no conserved phenylalanine or tryptophan, and so a read error is likely. The genes are TRBV5-4 and TRBJ1-1; maybe TRBD1 (6 bases). The CDR3 is made up of 14 amino acids. The germline V and J ends were trimmed by 0 bases and 1 base, with 7 bases remaining between them. The germline V gene has CDR1 SGHNT and CDR2 YYREEE (reference sequence). The DNA for the CDR3 is TGTGCCAGCAGCTTGGGACAGGCGAACACTGAAGCTTTCCTT. It yields the protein CASSLGQANTEAFL.

This clone occurred a few times. The gene calls are TRBV11-2 and TRBJ2-7; D ambiguous. Trimming removed 1 base from V and 6 bases from J, with 4 bases in between. This CDR3 comprises 11 residues. Germline CDR1 SGHAT, CDR2 FQNNGV. The CDR3 loop is CASSLVVEQYF. The DNA of the CDR3 is TGTGCCAGCAGCTTAGTTGTCGAGCAGTACTTC.

The chain is built from TRBV29-1 and TRBJ2-5; D unresolved. The V and J ends lost 7 bases and 5 bases respectively, with 11 bases between them. The V gene's germline CDR1 is SQVTM and CDR2 ANQGSEA. The CDR3 has 11 residues. The CDR3 sequence: CSAHYRETQYF. In nucleotides, the CDR3 is TGCAGCGCCCATTATAGGGAGACCCAGTACTTC.

The sample holds a few counts of this clone. Other DNA sequences in the sample encode the same CDR3. The chain has TRBV20-1 and TRBJ1-1, with D unclear. The CDR3 is made up of 11 amino acids. Germline CDR1 reads DFQATT; CDR2 reads SNEGSKA (reference sequence). V shed 6 bases and J shed 2 bases, with 7 bases lying between them. DNA of the CDR3: TGCAGTGCGAGTCCCAACACTGAAGCTTTCTTT. It encodes CSASPNTEAFF.

This chain uses TRBV19 with TRBJ1-5, with D perhaps TRBD1 (5 bases). The CDR3 covers 16 residues. Germline V gives CDR1 LNHDA, CDR2 SQIVND (reference sequence). V was trimmed by 7 bases and J by 4 bases, leaving 20 bases between them. DNA for the CDR3: TGTGCCAGTACCATGGAGGCCAGGGAACAGAATCAGCCCCAGCATTTT. Its translation: CASTMEAREQNQPQHF.

This clone was detected only a few times. The V call is TRBV7-9, the J call TRBJ2-7, with no clear D. Trimming took off 5 bases at V and 1 base at J, with 12 bases between the two ends. The CDR3 loop spans 14 amino acids. CDR1 and CDR2 from the germline V gene are SEHNR and FQNEAQ (reference sequence). CDR3 in amino acids: CASSQELNSYEQYF. The CDR3 DNA reads as TGTGCCAGCAGCCAGGAACTCAATTCCTACGAGCAGTACTTC.

This clone was observed a few times. Different DNA sequences within this sample yield the same CDR3. The rearrangement links TRBV20-1 to TRBJ1-2; D remains ambiguous. Between the trimmed V and J ends, which lost 6 bases and 7 bases, there was a span of 6 bases. Germline CDR1 DFQATT, CDR2 SNEGSKA (reference sequence). The CDR3 has 9 residues. CDR3 coding DNA: TGCAGTGCGCCTCCTGGCTACACCTTC. Amino acid sequence: CSAPPGYTF.

This clone has only a few counts. The CDR3 spells CASSPTSGSGFF. Written as DNA, the CDR3 is TGCGCCAGCAGCCCTACTAGCGGGAGTGGGTTCTTC. This chain connects TRBV5-1 to TRBJ2-1, with 11 bases fitting TRBD2. Germline V gives CDR1 SGHRS, CDR2 YFSETQ. The junction had 6 bases not matched to a gene; V was cut back by 4 bases and J by 15 bases. The CDR3 is made up of 12 amino acids.

The rearrangement joins TRBV19 to TRBJ2-1; TRBD2 matches at 9 bases. Germline V gives CDR1 LNHDA, CDR2 SQIVND (reference sequence). CDR3 length: 15 amino acids. Trimming took 3 bases from V and 12 from J; bases not matched to a gene: 12. This CDR3 reads CASSISREGDSVQFF. CDR3 nucleotide sequence: TGTGCCAGTAGTATCTCGCGGGAGGGCGATTCCGTGCAGTTCTTC.

This clone was picked up a small number of times. The chain uses TRBV7-3 and TRBJ2-1; 8 nucleotides match TRBD1. Germline V CDR1 and CDR2: SGHTA, FQGTGA. The CDR3 length is 13 residues. With 6 bases clipped from V and 7 bases from J, the junction kept 5 bases outside the gene matches. For the CDR3, the DNA is TGTGCCAGCAGTTTGGACAGGGCTAATGAGCAGTTCTTC. As protein: CASSLDRANEQFF.

The chain recombines TRBV5-1 with TRBJ2-2, with a possible D match to TRBD2 (6 bases). This CDR3 comprises 14 residues. CDR1 SGHRS and CDR2 YFSETQ come from the germline V gene. Trimming pared 0 bases from V and 8 bases from J, leaving 11 bases between. The CDR3 DNA reads TGCGCCAGCAGCTTGGTGGAGGGAGAAGGGGAGCTGTTTTTT. Its protein is CASSLVEGEGELFF.